The clone carrying this T cell receptor (beta chain) is a singleton in its sample. Its antigen remains unidentified. The PCR used 60 Vbeta and 13 Jbeta primers. This table comes from immunoSEQ multiplex PCR, and its TCRdb copy is limited to in-frame clones, with some not included. The sample comprises around 92,000 clones, around 82% of which are singletons, and 2% to 2.5% rests with the top ten. There are 16 residues in the CDR3. Germline loops: CDR1 MNHEY, CDR2 SMNVEV (reference sequence). Germline trimming cut 6 bases from V and 5 bases from J; bases unmatched to any gene: 10. This sample was taken from a study of cytomegalovirus exposure and HLA in healthy donors. Overall study results and limits: Some TCR beta chains (roughly 160 of them) were listed as cytomegalovirus-associated. Diagnosis of cytomegalovirus status made by the classifier reportedly showed high specificity and sensitivity.

Sampled while nominally healthy, donors likely had unrecorded immune exposures. The receptor was derived from a man aged 18 to 30 in good health and CMV-seronegative. The rearrangement links TRBV27 to TRBJ2-3, with TRBD2 identical over 11 bases. Input material: PBMCs. CDR3 in amino acids: CASRGLAGGPVDTQYF. The DNA of the CDR3 is TGTGCCAGCAGAGGGTTAGCGGGGGGGCCAGTAGATACGCAGTATTTT.